The 29 T cell receptor beta chains below come from one sample, sequenced in a study of shared clonotypes between healthy human individuals. Terminally differentiated effector memory CD45RA+ cells were excluded by CCR7 positive selection of CD45RO-negative cells. The method was immunoSEQ multiplex PCR; TCRdb's version includes in-frame clones alone and lacks a portion of them. The sample holds roughly 2.1 million clones; around 93% are singletons and the top ten take 1.5% to 2%. Sequenced: naive CD8+ T cells from PBMCs. Receptors originate from a man aged 18 to 30 in good health. Some clones in this sample may be carry-over from other donors' samples.

The V gene is TRBV5-6, the J gene TRBJ2-7, with TRBD1 matching 8 bases. Germline V gene lookup returns CDR1 SGHDT and CDR2 YYEEEE. Trimming cost V 3 bases and J 5 bases; bases outside gene matches: 7. This CDR3 comprises 14 residues. The chain's CDR3 is CASSWADRDNEQYF. In nucleotides, the CDR3 is TGTGCCAGCAGCTGGGCGGACAGGGACAACGAGCAGTACTTC. The full variable domain, rest sourced from reference TRBV5-6 and TRBJ2-7, is DAGVTQSPTHLIKTRGQQVTLRCSPKSGHDTVSWYQQALGQGPQFIFQYYEEEERQRGNFPDRFSGHQFPNYSSELNVNALLLGDSALYLCASSWADRDNEQYFGPGTRLTVT.

Regarding this clone: Within the sample, other DNA sequences also encode this same CDR3. This chain links TRBV25-1 with TRBJ2-7; D ambiguous. Between the trimmed V and J ends, which lost 3 bases and 6 bases, there was a span of 6 bases. The germline gives CDR1 MGHDK, CDR2 SYGVNS. The length of the CDR3 is 11 residues. As DNA, the CDR3 is TGTGCCAGCAGTGAGTTTGGCGAGCAGTACTTC. Translated: CASSEFGEQYF.

This clone was recorded once. V and J are TRBV7-3 and TRBJ2-2; D may be TRBD1 (7 bases). Germline lookup yields CDR1 SGHTA and CDR2 FQGTGA. This CDR3 is 15 amino acids long. Trimming took 5 bases from V and 3 from J, leaving 13 bases between them. CDR3: CASSGEDRYTGELFF. CDR3 sequence (DNA): TGTGCCAGCAGCGGGGAGGACAGGTACACCGGGGAGCTGTTTTTT. The full variable domain, rest sourced from reference TRBV7-3 and TRBJ2-2, is GAGVSQTPSNKVTEKGKYVELRCDPISGHTALYWYRQSLGQGPEFLIYFQGTGAADDSGLPNDRFFAVRPEGSVSTLKIQRTERGDSAVYLCASSGEDRYTGELFFGEGSRLTVL.

The CDR3 bases are TGTGCCAGCAGCCAAGGCCTCACTAACTCCTACAATGAGCAGTTCTTC. It encodes CASSQGLTNSYNEQFF. V usage is TRBV4-2 and J usage is TRBJ2-1; D is ambiguous. The CDR3 runs 16 residues. Germline CDR1 is LGHNA and CDR2 is YNFKEQ. The V end lost 1 base, the J end lost 0 bases, and 10 bases lay between the germline ends.

V usage is TRBV7-6 and J usage is TRBJ2-5; possible D gene TRBD2, 6 bases. The CDR3 loop spans 16 amino acids. V was trimmed by 8 bases and J by 5 bases, leaving 24 bases between them. CDR1 and CDR2 from the germline V gene are SGHVS and FNYEAQ. The CDR3 DNA sequence: TGTGCCAGCTCACCCGGCGGGAAAGGTTCGGGGGAGACCCAGTACTTC. Translation: CASSPGGKGSGETQYF.

This chain links TRBV7-9 with TRBJ1-2; the match to TRBD1 covers 8 bases. J gave up 1 base and V 4 bases, and 8 bases lay outside the gene matches. The CDR3 runs to 16 residues. Germline CDR1 is SEHNR and CDR2 is FQNEAQ (reference sequence). The CDR3 protein is CASSSPLGQDNYGYTF. CDR3 nucleotide sequence: TGTGCCAGCAGCTCGCCTTTGGGACAGGATAACTATGGCTACACCTTC.

The count of this clone is one. J is TRBJ1-5 and V is TRBV7-6; 9 bases are shared with TRBD1. CDR3 length: 15 residues. After removal of 11 bases from V and 0 bases from J, the junction contained 8 bases not matched to a gene. Germline CDR1 is SGHVS and CDR2 is FNYEAQ. The CDR3 region has the DNA TGTGCCGCCCAGGGACAGGGATATAGCAATCAGCCCCAGCATTTT. This encodes CAAQGQGYSNQPQHF.

The rearrangement uses TRBV4-1 and TRBJ2-1; 7 bases are a match to TRBD2. CDR1 MGHRA and CDR2 YSYEKL come from the germline V gene. With 2 bases clipped from V and 5 bases from J, the junction kept 9 bases outside the gene matches. The CDR3 consists of 16 residues. DNA of the CDR3: TGCGCCAGCAGCCAACGGCCCGGGACTACTCACAATGAGCAGTTCTTC. This sequence encodes CASSQRPGTTHNEQFF.

The rearrangement joins TRBV6-1 to TRBJ1-1; weak D call: TRBD1 (5 bases). CDR1 and CDR2 from the germline V gene are MNHNS and SASEGT. Deletions cut 7 bases from V and 1 base from J, with 16 bases between. The CDR3 runs 15 residues. The CDR3: CASNPGGGWNTEAFF. The DNA of the CDR3 is TGTGCCAGCAACCCCGGGGGGGGTTGGAACACTGAAGCTTTCTTT.

This chain connects TRBV5-6 to TRBJ2-7; D perhaps matches TRBD2 (6 bases). The CDR3 loop spans 14 amino acids. V was trimmed by 0 bases and J by 3 bases, leaving 10 bases between them. The germline V gene has CDR1 SGHDT and CDR2 YYEEEE. The CDR3 coding sequence is TGTGCCAGCAGCTTGGGTAGCGGACGCTACGAGCAGTACTTC. This encodes CASSLGSGRYEQYF.

Regarding this clone: Other DNA variants within this sample encode the same CDR3. The chain carries TRBV6-1 and TRBJ2-7; no clear D. Germline V gene lookup returns CDR1 MNHNS and CDR2 SASEGT. The CDR3 length is 11 residues. The V gene lost 6 bases and the J gene lost 2 bases, with 5 bases spanning the gap. CDR3 sequence (DNA): TGTGCCAGCAGAACAGCCTACGAGCAGTACTTC. Translation gives CASRTAYEQYF.

The chain combines TRBV9 with TRBJ1-1; 10 nucleotides line up with TRBD1. CDR1 is SGDLS, CDR2 YYNGEE, per germline. J gave up 5 bases and V 4 bases, and 8 bases lay outside the gene matches. This CDR3 has 15 amino acids. CDR3 region: CASSLTTGGGTEAFF. Written as DNA, the CDR3 is TGTGCCAGCAGCTTGACGACAGGGGGCGGAACTGAAGCTTTCTTT.

This chain links TRBV27 with TRBJ2-7; D perhaps matches TRBD2 (7 bases). Looked up from germline, CDR1 is MNHEY and CDR2 is SMNVEV (reference sequence). Trimming shortened V by 3 bases and J by 7 bases, and 16 bases separated the two germline ends. This CDR3 has 14 residues. This CDR3 reads CASSLVGGLGEQYF. The CDR3 nucleotides read TGTGCCAGCAGTTTGGTCGGGGGGCTCGGGGAGCAGTACTTC.

This clone was seen a single time. This chain joins TRBV6-1 and TRBJ2-7, with TRBD1 identical over 10 bases. Germline CDR1 and CDR2: MNHNS and SASEGT. V shed 4 bases and J 7 bases; nucleotides not matched to a gene: 7. There are 14 residues in the CDR3. The CDR3 DNA follows: TGTGCCAGCAGTGTCGGGACAGGGGTAAGGGAGCAGTACTTC. It specifies CASSVGTGVREQYF.

As for this clone: The same CDR3 is also encoded by other DNA sequences in this sample. The chain links TRBV28 to TRBJ1-1, with unresolved D. V was shortened by 3 bases and J by 0 bases, with 5 bases between the two germline ends. The CDR3 spans 13 residues. Germline CDR1 MDHEN, CDR2 SYDVKM. CDR3 loop: CASSFSMNTEAFF. The CDR3 bases are TGTGCCAGCAGTTTCTCCATGAACACTGAAGCTTTCTTT.

The sample holds one count of this clone. This chain links TRBV27 with TRBJ2-1; 9 bases map to TRBD2. Per germline, CDR1 MNHEY and CDR2 SMNVEV (reference sequence). The CDR3 has 15 amino acids. V shed 7 bases and J 6 bases; nucleotides not matched to a gene: 10. Written as DNA, the CDR3 is TGTGCCAGCACCGCGACTAGCGGAGGGATCAATGAGCAGTTCTTC. Protein: CASTATSGGINEQFF.

V gene TRBV7-8 combines with J gene TRBJ2-3; TRBD2 agrees at 14 bases. The CDR3 contains 19 residues. Germline V gene lookup returns CDR1 SGHVS and CDR2 FQNEAQ. The J segment lost 1 base and the V segment lost 4 bases, leaving 10 bases of the junction unmatched. CDR3 nucleotide sequence: TGTGCCAGCAGCTCCCCGACTAGCGGGAGGGTAGGTGGCACAGATACGCAGTATTTT. It specifies CASSSPTSGRVGGTDTQYF.

This chain joins TRBV6-4 and TRBJ2-1, with TRBD2 as a possible D gene (6 bases). Trimming removed 0 bases from V and 8 bases from J, with 8 bases in between. The CDR3 extends over 13 amino acids. CDR1 and CDR2 (germline): MRHNA, SNTAGT. CDR3 nucleotides: TGTGCCAGCAGTGACTCGGGGGGTTATGAGCAGTTCTTC. Translation: CASSDSGGYEQFF.

This chain joins TRBV13 and TRBJ1-1; D might be TRBD1 (5 bases). The CDR3 is 15 residues long. Trimming removed 4 bases from V and 1 base from J, with 13 bases in between. The germline V gene encodes CDR1 PRHDT and CDR2 FYEKMQ (reference sequence). The CDR3 region has the DNA TGTGCCAGCAGCTCCCGGGACGTCGGGAACACTGAAGCTTTCTTT. Amino acid sequence: CASSSRDVGNTEAFF.

The rearrangement links TRBV7-9 to TRBJ2-7; D not resolved. CDR3 size: 16 residues. Trimming took 1 base from V and 3 from J, leaving 16 bases between them. Germline V lookup: CDR1 SEHNR, CDR2 FQNEAQ (reference sequence). CDR3 coding DNA: TGTGCCAGCAGCTTAGAGAATACGGGCAGACTCTACGAGCAGTACTTC. It encodes CASSLENTGRLYEQYF.

Comments on this clone: At the DNA level, this CDR3 is encoded by other sequences in the same sample as well. The chain recombines TRBV27 with TRBJ2-2; 9 bases are a match to TRBD1. With V trimmed by 0 bases and J by 5 bases, 7 bases remained unmatched. The CDR3 covers 17 residues. Germline CDR1 MNHEY, CDR2 SMNVEV (reference sequence). CDR3 sequence: CASSLSPGQGGTGELFF. The CDR3 DNA reads TGTGCCAGCAGTTTATCTCCGGGACAGGGAGGGACCGGGGAGCTGTTTTTT.

This rearrangement joins TRBV5-1 to TRBJ2-1, with 12 positions matching TRBD2. CDR3 size: 19 residues. Germline trimming cut 4 bases from V and 8 bases from J; bases unmatched to any gene: 19. Germline V CDR1 and CDR2: SGHRS, YFSETQ. The CDR3 sequence: CASSPDGLAGGRLTHEQFF. The CDR3 nucleotides read TGCGCCAGCAGCCCGGATGGTCTAGCGGGAGGGAGGCTTACACATGAGCAGTTCTTC.

The rearrangement joins TRBV30 to TRBJ2-1, with D uncertain. The germline V gene has CDR1 GTSNPN and CDR2 SVGIG (reference sequence). The CDR3 is made up of 14 amino acids. The CDR3 nucleotides read TGTGCTGTATTGGAGTTGAGCTCCTACAATGAGCAGTTCTTC. Protein: CAVLELSSYNEQFF. The entire variable domain, with the rest obtained from reference TRBV30 and TRBJ2-1, is as follows: SQTIHQWPATLVQPVGSPLSLECTVEGTSNPNLYWYRQAAGRGLQLLFYSVGIGQISSEVPQNLSASRPQDRQFILSSKKLLLSDSGFYLCAVLELSSYNEQFFGPGTRLTVL.

The chain carries TRBV5-1 and TRBJ2-7; the match to TRBD2 covers 7 bases. The CDR3 totals 14 residues. Germline-derived CDR1 and CDR2 are SGHRS and YFSETQ. The V and J ends lost 4 bases and 6 bases, in that order; junction bases with no gene match: 10. As DNA, the CDR3 is TGCGCCAGCAGCACGGGACCGAGGGAGGGCGAGCAGTACTTC. Its protein product is CASSTGPREGEQYF.

For this clone: Other nucleotide sequences from this sample produce the same CDR3. The chain uses TRBV6-5 and TRBJ2-7; D is unresolved. CDR1 is MNHEY and CDR2 is SVGAGI in the germline V gene. There are 11 residues in the CDR3. Trimming shortened V by 2 bases and J by 4 bases, and 3 bases separated the two germline ends. CDR3 region: CASSYKYEQYF. The CDR3 DNA reads as TGTGCCAGCAGTTACAAGTACGAGCAGTACTTC.

V and J are TRBV2 and TRBJ2-7; 9 positions match TRBD1. The CDR3 is 14 amino acids. Unmatched junction bases numbered 10, after V lost 7 bases and J lost 6 bases. CDR1 is SNHLY and CDR2 is FYNNEI in the germline V gene. CDR3 in DNA: TGTGCCAGCACCAAGCGGGACAGGGCCGGCGAGCAGTACTTC. It specifies CASTKRDRAGEQYF.

The J gene is TRBJ1-1, the V gene TRBV28; D call uncertain. Trimming removed 2 bases from V and 4 bases from J, with 17 bases in between. CDR3 length: 16 amino acids. The V gene's germline CDR1 is MDHEN and CDR2 SYDVKM. The CDR3 bases are TGTGCCAGCAGTTTAAACCAGGTCGTATGGGGCACTGAAGCTTTCTTT. Residues: CASSLNQVVWGTEAFF.

This chain uses TRBV7-9 with TRBJ2-7; possible D gene TRBD2, 5 bases. Germline CDR1 and CDR2: SEHNR and FQNEAQ (reference sequence). CDR3 length: 15 amino acids. Trimming removed 5 bases from V and 4 bases from J, with 18 bases in between. This chain's CDR3 is CASSPSPGIGYEQYF. The DNA for the CDR3 is TGTGCCAGCAGCCCTAGCCCCGGGATCGGGTACGAGCAGTACTTC.

The V call is TRBV6-4, the J call TRBJ1-1; 9 positions agree with TRBD1. The CDR3 consists of 14 residues. Trimming removed 5 bases from V and 4 bases from J; junction bases left unmatched: 5. Germline V CDR1 and CDR2: MRHNA, SNTAGT. CDR3 coding DNA: TGTGCCAGCAGTTGGACAGGGGTGAGCACTGAAGCTTTCTTT. The encoded protein is CASSWTGVSTEAFF.